This T cell receptor beta chain was observed in a study of T-cell reconstitution after alpha-beta-depleted transplantation in children. After removal of 0 bases from V and 5 bases from J, the junction contained 7 bases not matched to a gene. Germline lookup yields CDR1 DFQATT and CDR2 SNEGSKA (reference sequence). This CDR3 region has 15 residues. TCRbeta library preparation incorporated unique molecular identifiers. TCRdb ran MiXCR on the PCR reads and lists one entry per CDR3 protein. The sample records about 360,000 distinct CDR3 sequences, about 14% being singletons. The sequence was collected from a human donor who donated a stem cell graft to a child with Fanconi anemia. The chain combines TRBV20-1 with TRBJ2-1, with 7 bases identical to TRBD1. The sample was PBMCs, taken from the stem cell graft. The CDR3 region has the DNA TGCAGTGCTAGAGATCGAGGGCAGGGGGACAATGAGCAGTTCTTC. Translated: CSARDRGQGDNEQFF.